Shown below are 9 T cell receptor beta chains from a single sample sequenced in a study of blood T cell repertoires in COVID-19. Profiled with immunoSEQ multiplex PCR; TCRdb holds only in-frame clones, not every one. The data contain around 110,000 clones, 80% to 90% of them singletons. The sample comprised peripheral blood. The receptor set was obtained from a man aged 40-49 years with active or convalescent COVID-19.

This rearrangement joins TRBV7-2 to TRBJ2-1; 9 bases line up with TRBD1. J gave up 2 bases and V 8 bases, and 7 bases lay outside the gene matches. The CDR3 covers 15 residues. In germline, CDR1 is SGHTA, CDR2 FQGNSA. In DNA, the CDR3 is TGTGCCAGCCTCACCGGGACAGGGACCTACAATGAGCAGTTCTTC. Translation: CASLTGTGTYNEQFF.

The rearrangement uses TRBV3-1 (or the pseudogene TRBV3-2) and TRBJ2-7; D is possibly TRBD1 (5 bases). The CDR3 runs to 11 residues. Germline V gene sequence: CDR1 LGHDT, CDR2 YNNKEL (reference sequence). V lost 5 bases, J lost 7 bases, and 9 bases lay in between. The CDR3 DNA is TGTGCCAGCAGCTACCGACAGGAGCAGTACTTC. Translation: CASSYRQEQYF.

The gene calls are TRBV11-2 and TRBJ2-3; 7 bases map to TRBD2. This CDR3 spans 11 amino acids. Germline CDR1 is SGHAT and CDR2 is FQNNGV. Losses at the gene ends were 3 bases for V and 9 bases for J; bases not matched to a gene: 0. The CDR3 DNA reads TGTGCCAGCAGCTTGCGGGGGACGCAGTATTTT. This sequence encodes CASSLRGTQYF.

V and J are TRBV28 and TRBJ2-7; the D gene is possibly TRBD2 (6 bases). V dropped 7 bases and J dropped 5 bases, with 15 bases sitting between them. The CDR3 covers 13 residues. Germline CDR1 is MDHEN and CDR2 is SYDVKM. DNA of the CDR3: TGTGCCAGCAATGCCGGGAGTCGCGACGAGCAGTACTTC. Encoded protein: CASNAGSRDEQYF.

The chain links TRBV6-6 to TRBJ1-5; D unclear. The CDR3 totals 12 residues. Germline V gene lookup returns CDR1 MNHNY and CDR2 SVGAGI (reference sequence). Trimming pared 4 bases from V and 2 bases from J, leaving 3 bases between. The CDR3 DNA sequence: TGTGCCAGCAGTTCCGGCAATCAGCCCCAGCATTTT. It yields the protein CASSSGNQPQHF.

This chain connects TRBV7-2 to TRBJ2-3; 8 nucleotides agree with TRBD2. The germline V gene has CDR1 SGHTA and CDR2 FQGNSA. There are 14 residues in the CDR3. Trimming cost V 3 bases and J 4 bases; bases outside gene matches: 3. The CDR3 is CASSFSGSADTQYF. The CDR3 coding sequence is TGTGCCAGCAGCTTCAGCGGGAGTGCAGATACGCAGTATTTT. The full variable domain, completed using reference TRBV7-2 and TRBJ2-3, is GAGVSQSPSNKVTEKGKDVELRCDPISGHTALYWYRQSLGQGLEFLIYFQGNSAPDKSGLPSDRFSAERTGGSVSTLTIQRTQQEDSAVYLCASSFSGSADTQYFGPGTRLTVL.

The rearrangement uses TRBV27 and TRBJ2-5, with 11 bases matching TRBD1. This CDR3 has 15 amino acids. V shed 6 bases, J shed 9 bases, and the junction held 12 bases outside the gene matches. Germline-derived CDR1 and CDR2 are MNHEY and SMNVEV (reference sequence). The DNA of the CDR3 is TGTGCCAGCAGAGCCGGACAGGGGGCCTTCACGGCCCAGTACTTC. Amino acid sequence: CASRAGQGAFTAQYF.

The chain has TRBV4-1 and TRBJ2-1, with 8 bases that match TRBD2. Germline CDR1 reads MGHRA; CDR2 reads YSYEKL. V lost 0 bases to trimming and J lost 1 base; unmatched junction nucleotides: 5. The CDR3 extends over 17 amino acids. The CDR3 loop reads CASSQEVGLVSYNEQFF. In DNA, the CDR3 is TGCGCCAGCAGCCAAGAGGTGGGACTAGTTTCCTACAATGAGCAGTTCTTC.

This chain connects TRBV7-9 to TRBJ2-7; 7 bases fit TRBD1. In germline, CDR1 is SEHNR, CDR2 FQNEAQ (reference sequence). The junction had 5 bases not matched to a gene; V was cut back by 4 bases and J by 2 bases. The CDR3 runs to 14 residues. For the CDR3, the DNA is TGTGCCAGCAGCTCCCTCGGGACAGCCTACGAGCAGTACTTC. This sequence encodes CASSSLGTAYEQYF.